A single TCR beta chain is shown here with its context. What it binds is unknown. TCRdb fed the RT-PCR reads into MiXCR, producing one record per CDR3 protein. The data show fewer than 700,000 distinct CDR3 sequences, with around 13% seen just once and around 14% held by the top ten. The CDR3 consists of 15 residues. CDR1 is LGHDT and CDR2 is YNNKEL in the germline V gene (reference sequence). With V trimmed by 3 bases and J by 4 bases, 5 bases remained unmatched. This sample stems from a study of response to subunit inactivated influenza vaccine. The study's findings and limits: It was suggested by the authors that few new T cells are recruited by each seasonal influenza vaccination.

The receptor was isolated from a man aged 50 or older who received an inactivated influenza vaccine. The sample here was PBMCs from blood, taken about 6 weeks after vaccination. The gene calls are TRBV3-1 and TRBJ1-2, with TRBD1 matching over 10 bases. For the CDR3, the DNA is TGTGCCAGCAGCCACGGGACAGGGGTTGGCTATGGCTACACCTTC. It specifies CASSHGTGVGYGYTF.